Presented here are 11 T cell receptor beta chains from one specimen sequenced in a study of T cell repertoires in cytomegalovirus infection. No antigens are known for them. Via MiXCR, TCRdb re-called the reads, giving one row per CDR3 protein. The sample consists of roughly 350,000 distinct CDR3 sequences, about 34% of them appearing once. The source material was cultured PBMCs, sampled from culture after CMV antigen stimulation. These receptors came from a human donor in good health (CMV status not recorded). Some clones in this sample may be carry-over from other donors' samples.

This clonotype was detected only a few times. The V and J genes are TRBV20-1 and TRBJ2-1; the match to TRBD1 covers 7 bases. The CDR3 contains 14 residues. With 2 bases clipped from V and 7 bases from J, the junction kept 8 bases outside the gene matches. Germline CDR1 is DFQATT and CDR2 is SNEGSKA (reference sequence). This CDR3 reads CSARYGIRGNEQFF. The DNA of the CDR3 is TGCAGTGCTAGATACGGAATCAGGGGGAATGAGCAGTTCTTC.

This clonotype has only a few counts. The chain recombines TRBV6-2 or TRBV6-3 with TRBJ2-5; tentative D call: TRBD2 (5 bases). Trimming removed 2 bases from V and 5 bases from J, with 12 bases in between. Germline V gene data show CDR1 as MNHEY and CDR2 as SVGEGT. The CDR3 consists of 14 residues. The CDR3 DNA reads TGTGCCAGCAGTTACGGGGAGTCACGGGAGACCCAGTACTTC. This codes for CASSYGESRETQYF.

The genes are TRBV4-3 and TRBJ1-2; D possibly corresponds to TRBD1 (6 bases). Trimming left V 1 base short and J 6 bases short, with 15 bases between. The CDR3 extends over 15 amino acids. CDR1 and CDR2 from the germline V gene are LGHNA and YSLEER. In nucleotides, the CDR3 is TGCGCCAGCAGCCAAGGAAGGAGCGGGGGGCATGGCTACACCTTC. It codes for CASSQGRSGGHGYTF.

This clonotype was counted only a few times. The rearrangement joins TRBV7-9 to TRBJ2-3; 12 bases agree with TRBD2. CDR1 and CDR2 from the germline V gene are SEHNR and FQNEAQ (reference sequence). J lost 5 bases, V lost 4 bases, and 7 bases had no gene match. This CDR3 region has 16 residues. This chain's CDR3 is CASSSPTSGSRDTQYF. In DNA, the CDR3 is TGTGCCAGCAGCTCGCCGACTAGCGGGAGTAGAGATACGCAGTATTTT.

The rearrangement links TRBV28 to TRBJ2-7; 7 nucleotides line up with TRBD1. V shed 3 bases, J shed 3 bases, and the junction held 5 bases outside the gene matches. CDR1 is MDHEN and CDR2 is SYDVKM in the germline V gene. The CDR3 extends over 14 amino acids. In DNA, the CDR3 is TGTGCCAGCAGTTTGACAGGGAGTCGCTACGAGCAGTACTTC. Its protein product is CASSLTGSRYEQYF.

In this sample, this clonotype turned up a few times. At one boundary the junction diverges from the germline segment, which might be a read error. The CDR3 sequence is CASSLRMGGRASDEQYF. The CDR3 nucleotides are TGTGCCAGCAGCTTACGTATGGGCGGGAGGGCCTCCGACGAGCAGTACTTC. The chain employs TRBV11-1 and TRBJ2-7, with 9 positions matching TRBD2. The CDR3 consists of 17 residues. Germline V gene data show CDR1 as SGHAT and CDR2 as FQDESV (reference sequence).

This clonotype was observed a handful of times. The rearrangement links TRBV19 to TRBJ1-2; D not certain. The CDR3 has 12 amino acids. V gave up 5 bases and J gave up 4 bases, with 8 bases separating them. Germline CDR1 and CDR2: LNHDA and SQIVND (reference sequence). As DNA, the CDR3 is TGTGCCAGTAGTCCAAGAGTCTATGGCTACACCTTC. It codes for CASSPRVYGYTF. Variable domain in full (rest from reference TRBV19 and TRBJ1-2): DGGITQSPKYLFRKEGQNVTLSCEQNLNHDAMYWYRQDPGQGLRLIYYSQIVNDFQKGDIAEGYSVSREKKESFPLTVTSAQKNPTAFYLCASSPRVYGYTFGSGTRLTVV.

V usage is TRBV7-2 and J usage is TRBJ2-3, with D possibly TRBD2 on 5 matching bases. Germline CDR1 is SGHTA and CDR2 is FQGNSA. The CDR3 runs 15 residues. V was cut by 5 bases and J by 3 bases, with 15 bases left in between. CDR3 amino acids: CASSTVTLGTDTQYF. CDR3 DNA: TGTGCCAGCAGCACAGTGACACTAGGTACAGATACGCAGTATTTT.

The chain recombines TRBV7-8 with TRBJ1-4; D is unclear. The V and J ends lost 1 base and 4 bases respectively, with 4 bases between them. Per the germline V gene, CDR1 is SGHVS and CDR2 is FQNEAQ. The CDR3 covers 13 residues. The CDR3 region is CASSLVGNEKLFF. CDR3 DNA sequence: TGTGCCAGCAGCTTAGTTGGTAATGAAAAACTGTTTTTT.

The CDR3: CAQRGEPAGELFF. The CDR3, as DNA: TGTGCTCAGAGGGGGGAGCCGGCCGGGGAGCTGTTTTTT. V and J are TRBV28 and TRBJ2-2, with D perhaps matching TRBD1 or TRBD2 (6 bases each). The germline CDR1 and CDR2 sequences are MDHEN and SYDVKM. The CDR3 length is 13 residues.

The rearrangement uses TRBV7-2 and TRBJ2-7, with 10 bases lining up with TRBD2. Germline trimming cut 6 bases from V and 3 bases from J; bases unmatched to any gene: 8. The CDR3 extends over 15 amino acids. Germline CDR1 is SGHTA and CDR2 is FQGNSA. The CDR3 sequence is CASSSRAGGNYEQYV. For the CDR3, the DNA is TGTGCCAGCAGTTCCCGAGCGGGAGGGAACTACGAGCAGTACGTC.